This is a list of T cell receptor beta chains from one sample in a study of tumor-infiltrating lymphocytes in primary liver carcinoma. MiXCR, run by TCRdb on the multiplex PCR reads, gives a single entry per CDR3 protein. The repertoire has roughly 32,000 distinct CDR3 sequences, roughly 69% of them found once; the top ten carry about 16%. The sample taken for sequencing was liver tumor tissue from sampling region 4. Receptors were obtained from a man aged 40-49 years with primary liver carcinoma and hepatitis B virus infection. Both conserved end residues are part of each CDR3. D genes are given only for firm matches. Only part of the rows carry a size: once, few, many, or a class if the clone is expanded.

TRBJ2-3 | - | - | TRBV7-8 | CASSISRYTDTQYF | TGTGCCAGCAGTATTAGCAGATACACAGATACGCAGTATTTT
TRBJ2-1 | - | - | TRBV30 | CAWSMGDHLTKQFF | TGTGCCTGGAGTATGGGGGACCACCTAACTAAACAGTTCTTC
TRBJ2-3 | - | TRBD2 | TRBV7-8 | CASSCPGISGRNTQYF | TGTGCCAGCAGCTGCCCCGGGATTAGCGGGAGGAATACGCAGTATTTT
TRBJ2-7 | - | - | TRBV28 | CASRTGIYEQYF | TGTGCCAGCAGGACGGGGATCTACGAACAGTACTTC
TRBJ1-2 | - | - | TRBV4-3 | CASSRAGAGRNYGYTF | TGCGCCAGTAGCAGGGCAGGGGCAGGGAGGAACTATGGCTACACCTTC
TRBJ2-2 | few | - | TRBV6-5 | CANSYQDTGELFF | TGTGCCAACAGTTACCAGGACACCGGGGAACTGTTTTTT
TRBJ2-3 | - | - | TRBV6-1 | CASSVGLVTDRQYF | TGTGCTAGCAGTGTTGGGCTAGTAACAGATAGGCAGTATTTT
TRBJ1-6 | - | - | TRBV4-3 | CASSSWGRGRNSPFHF | TGTGCCAGCAGCTCCTGGGGCAGGGGAAGGAACTCACCCTTCCACTTT
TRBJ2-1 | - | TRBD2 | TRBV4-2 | CASSQTTSGRDNDQFF | TGTGCCAGCAGTCAGACAACTAGCGGGAGGGACAATGATCAGTTCTTC
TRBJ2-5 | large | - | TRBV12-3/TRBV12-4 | CASSPAGVEETQYF | TGTGCCAGCAGTCCCGCCGGGGTTGAAGAGACCCAGTACTTC
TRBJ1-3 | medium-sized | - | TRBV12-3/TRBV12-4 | CASGGEGTIYF | TGTGCCAGCGGCGGGGAGGGCACCATATATTTT
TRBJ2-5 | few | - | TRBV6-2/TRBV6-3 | CASSNSQVTQYF | TGTGCCAGCAGCAACAGCCAAGTGACCCAATACTTC
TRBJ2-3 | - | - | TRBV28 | CACSLGGTTDTQYF | TGTGCCTGCAGTTTGGGGGGAACAACAGATACGCAGTATTTT
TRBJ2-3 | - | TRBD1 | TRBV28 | CASNLRTGGTYTQYF | TGTGCCAGCAATTTACGAACAGGGGGCACATATACGCAGTATTTT
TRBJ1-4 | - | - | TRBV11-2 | CASSPGTFPGEKPPF | TGTGCCAGCAGCCCAGGAACCTTCCCGGGTGAAAAACCGCCTTTT
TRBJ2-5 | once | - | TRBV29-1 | CSLSSEGHETQYF | TGCAGCTTATCATCGGAGGGCCATGAGACCCAGTACTTC
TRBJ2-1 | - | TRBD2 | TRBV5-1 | CDSISTGLAEQFF | TGCGACAGCATCTCGACGGGACTAGCTGAGCAGTTCTTC
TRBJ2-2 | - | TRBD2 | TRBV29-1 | CSVGTSLANTGELFF | TGCAGCGTTGGGACTAGCCTGGCGAACACCGGGGAGCTGTTCTTT
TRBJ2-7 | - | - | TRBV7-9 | CASSFRGSSYVQYF | TGTGCCAGCAGCTTTCGTGGTAGCTCCTACGTGCAGTACTTC
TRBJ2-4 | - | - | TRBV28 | CDSSQPDSIAKNIQYF | TGTGACAGCAGTCAGCCGGACAGTATAGCCAAAAACATTCAGTACTTC
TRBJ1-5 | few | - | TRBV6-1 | CASRIGSGNQPQHF | TGTGCCAGTAGGATTGGGTCAGGCAATCAGCCCCAGCATTTT
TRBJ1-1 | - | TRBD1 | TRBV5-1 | CASSTGTGGSTKAFF | TGCGCCAGCAGCACCGGGACAGGCGGATCCACTAAAGCCTTCTTT
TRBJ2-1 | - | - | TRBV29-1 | CSVEFGRGRITDEQFF | TGTAGCGTTGAATTCGGGAGAGGGAGGATAACCGATGAACAGTTCTTC
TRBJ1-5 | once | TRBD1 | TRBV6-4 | CASSDSGGNRPQHF | TGTGCCAGCAGTGATTCAGGGGGCAATCGGCCCCAGCATTTT
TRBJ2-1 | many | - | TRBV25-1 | CASREGGVPNERFF | TGTGCCAGCAGGGAGGGCGGGGTTCCCAATGAGCGGTTCTTC
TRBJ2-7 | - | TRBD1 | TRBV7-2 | CASSFGPGQGARDQYF | TGTGCCAGCAGTTTTGGACCGGGACAGGGGGCACGCGATCAGTACTTC
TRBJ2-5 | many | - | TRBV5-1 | CASSLGGAASQETQYF | TGCGCCAGCAGCCTTGGAGGGGCGGCGTCCCAAGAGACCCAGTACTTC
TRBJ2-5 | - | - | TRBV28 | CASSYPGVPGTQYF | TGTGCCAGCTCTTATCCCGGGGTCCCAGGGACCCAGTACTTC
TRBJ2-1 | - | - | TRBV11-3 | CASSIGVSNSEQFF | TGTGCCAGTAGCATAGGCGTCTCGAACAGTGAGCAGTTCTTC
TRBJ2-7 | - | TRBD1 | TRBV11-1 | CATRGKRSYEQYF | TGTGCCACCAGGGGGAAGCGGTCCTACGAGCAATACTTC
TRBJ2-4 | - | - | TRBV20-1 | CSVRDEAKNIQYF | TGCAGTGTTAGAGACGAAGCCAAAAACATTCAGTACTTC
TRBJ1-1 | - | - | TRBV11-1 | CTSSYRQTLGTEAFF | TGTACCAGCAGCTACAGACAGACCTTGGGGACTGAAGCTTTCTTT
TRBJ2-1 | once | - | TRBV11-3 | CASGLSVSNNEQFF | TGTGCCAGCGGCTTAAGCGTCTCTAACAATGAGCAGTTCTTC